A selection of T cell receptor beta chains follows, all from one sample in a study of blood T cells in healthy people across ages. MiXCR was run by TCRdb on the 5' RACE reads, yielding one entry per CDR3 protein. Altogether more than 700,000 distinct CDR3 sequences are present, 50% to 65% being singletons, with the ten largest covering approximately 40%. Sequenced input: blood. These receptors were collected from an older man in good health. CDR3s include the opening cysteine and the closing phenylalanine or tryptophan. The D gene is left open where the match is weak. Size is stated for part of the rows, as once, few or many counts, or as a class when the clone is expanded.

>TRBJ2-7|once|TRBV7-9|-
TGTGCCAGCAGCCTCGACAGGCCTCGGCTTTACAATGAGCAGTACTTC
CASSLDRPRLYNEQYF
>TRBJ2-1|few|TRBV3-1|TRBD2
TGTGCCAGCAGCTCTTTAGCGGGAGAGGGCTACAATGAGCAGTTCTTC
CASSSLAGEGYNEQFF
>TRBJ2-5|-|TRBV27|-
TGTGCCAGCAGTCGGTGCGAGACCCAGTACTTC
CASSRCETQYF
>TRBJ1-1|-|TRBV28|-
TGTGCCAGCAGTTTAGGGCAGCACACTGAAGCTTTCTTT
CASSLGQHTEAFF
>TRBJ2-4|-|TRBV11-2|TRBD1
TGTGCCAGCAGCCCGGGACAGAACCGGGTCATTCAGTACTTC
CASSPGQNRVIQYF
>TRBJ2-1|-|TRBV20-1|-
TGCAGTGCAAAGAACAATGAGCAGTTCTTC
CSAKNNEQFF
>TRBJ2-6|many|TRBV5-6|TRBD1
TGTGCCAGCAGCTTGTTCTGGACAGGGCCCTCTGGGGCCAACGTCCTGACTTTC
CASSLFWTGPSGANVLTF
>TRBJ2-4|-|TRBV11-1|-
TGTGCCAGCAGCCGCCAAGGGGCCGGAGAGCAGTACTTC
CASSRQGAGEQYF
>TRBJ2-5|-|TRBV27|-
TGTGCCAGCAGTTTATTCACCACCCCGGTGAGGGAGACCCAGTACTTC
CASSLFTTPVRETQYF
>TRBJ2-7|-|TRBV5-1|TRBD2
TGCGCCAGCGCATCCGGGACTAGCACCTCCAATGAGCAGTACTTC
CASASGTSTSNEQYF
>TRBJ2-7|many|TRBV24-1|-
TGTGCCACCAGTGTTGGAAGCTCCTACGAGCAGTACTTC
CATSVGSSYEQYF
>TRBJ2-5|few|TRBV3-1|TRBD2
TGTGCCAGCAGCCCATCTAGCGGGAGTGCGGAGACCCAGTACTTC
CASSPSSGSAETQYF
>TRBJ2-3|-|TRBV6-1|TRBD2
TGTGCCAGCAGTGGACTAGCGGGTTATACAGATACGCAGTATTTT
CASSGLAGYTDTQYF
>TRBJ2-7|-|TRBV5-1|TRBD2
TGCGCCAGCAGCTTGTTGCGGGAGATCTCCTACGAGCAGTACTTC
CASSLLREISYEQYF
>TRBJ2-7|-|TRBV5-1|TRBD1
TGCGCCAGCAGCTCCTACCGGGACAGTTACGAGCAGTACTTC
CASSSYRDSYEQYF
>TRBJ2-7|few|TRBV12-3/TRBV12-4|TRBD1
TGTGCCAGCAGTGGGGACAGGGGGAACTACGAGCAGTACTTC
CASSGDRGNYEQYF
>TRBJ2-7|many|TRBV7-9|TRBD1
TGTGCCAGCAGCTTGGTTCAGGGGGCAGGGGAGCAGTACTTC
CASSLVQGAGEQYF
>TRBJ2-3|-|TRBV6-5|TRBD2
TGTGCCAGCAGTTACTCATCGGGGAGGGCCCTTTCCCCAGATACGCAGTATTTT
CASSYSSGRALSPDTQYF
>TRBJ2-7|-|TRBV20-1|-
TGCAGTGCTAGAGGTGCCCGACTTACAACCTACGAGCAGTACTTC
CSARGARLTTYEQYF
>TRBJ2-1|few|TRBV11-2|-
TGTGCCAGCAGCTTAGTGGGCAGCACGGAGAATGAGCAGTTCTTC
CASSLVGSTENEQFF
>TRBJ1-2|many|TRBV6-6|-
TGTGCCAGCGGCCACGGGGACTATGGCTACACCTTC
CASGHGDYGYTF
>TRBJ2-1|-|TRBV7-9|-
TGTGCCAGCAGCTTTACCCCGGGGGTAGATGCCCAAGAGACCCAGTTCTTC
CASSFTPGVDAQETQFF
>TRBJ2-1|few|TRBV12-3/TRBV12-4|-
TGTGCCAGCAGTTTAAGGAGGGACCCTAATGAGCAGTTCTTC
CASSLRRDPNEQFF
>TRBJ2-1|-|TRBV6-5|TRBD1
TGTGCCAGCAGGCCCTTCCGGGACAGTAATCCCAATGAGCAGTTCTTC
CASRPFRDSNPNEQFF
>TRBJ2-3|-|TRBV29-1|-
TGCAGCGTTTCTCGGAGGGATGGTACGCAGTATTTT
CSVSRRDGTQYF
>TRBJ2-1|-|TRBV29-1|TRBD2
TGCAGCGTCCAGACTTGGGACTACGGGTACAATGAGCAGTTCTTC
CSVQTWDYGYNEQFF
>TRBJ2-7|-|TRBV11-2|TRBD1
TGTGCCAGCAGCCTTTTCGGCAGGGGGTACCAATACGAGCAGTACTTC
CASSLFGRGYQYEQYF
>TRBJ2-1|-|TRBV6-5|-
TGTGCCAGCAGTTACCCTGGCATTCGGAAGCAGTTCTTC
CASSYPGIRKQFF
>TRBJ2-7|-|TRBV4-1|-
TGCGCCAGCAGCCAGGAAAACAATGAGCAGTACTTC
CASSQENNEQYF
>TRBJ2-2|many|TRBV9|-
TGTGCCAGCAGCGCCCCCCTGGGCGCGAACACCGGGGAGCTGTTTTTT
CASSAPLGANTGELFF
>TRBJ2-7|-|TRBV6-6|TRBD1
TGTGCCAGCAGCCCTAGGACAGGGGGCTGGGAGCAGTACTTC
CASSPRTGGWEQYF
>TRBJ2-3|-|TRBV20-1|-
TGCAGTGCCGACGTCCCAGGGCGGGATACGCAGTATTTT
CSADVPGRDTQYF
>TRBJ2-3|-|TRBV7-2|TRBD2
TGTGCCAGCAGCTTAGCTCTAGTGGGAGGGAGCACGGATACGCAGTATTTT
CASSLALVGGSTDTQYF
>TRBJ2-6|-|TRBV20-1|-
TGCAGTGCTAGTCTGACAGTGACTGGGGCCAACGTCCTGACTTTC
CSASLTVTGANVLTF
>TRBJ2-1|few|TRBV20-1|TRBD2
TGCAGTGCTAGAGTAGGACTAGCGGGAGCTCATGAGCAGTTCTTC
CSARVGLAGAHEQFF
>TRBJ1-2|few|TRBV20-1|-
TGCAGTGCTAGTACGGGCTATGGCTACACCTTC
CSASTGYGYTF
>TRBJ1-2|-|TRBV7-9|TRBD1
TGTGCCAGCAGCTCGTTCGACAGGGGCATTTATGGCCACACCTTC
CASSSFDRGIYGHTF
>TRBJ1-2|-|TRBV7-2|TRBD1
TGTGCCAGCAGCCCCGGGGGGACAGTGTATGGCTACACCTTC
CASSPGGTVYGYTF
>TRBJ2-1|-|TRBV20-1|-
TGCAGTGCCGAAGGGACCAACTTGGGTAATGAGCAGTTCTTC
CSAEGTNLGNEQFF
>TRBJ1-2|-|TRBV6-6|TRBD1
TGTGCCAGCAGTTACGTAGGACAGGAAATCTATGGCTACACCTTC
CASSYVGQEIYGYTF
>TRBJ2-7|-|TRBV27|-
TGTGCCAGCAGCCCTATCAGCAGTCTCTACGAGCAGTACTTC
CASSPISSLYEQYF
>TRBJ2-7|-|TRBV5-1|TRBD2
TGCGCCAGCAGCTTCACTAGCGGTACCACCTACGAGCAGTACTTC
CASSFTSGTTYEQYF
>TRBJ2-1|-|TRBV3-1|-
TGTGCCAGCAGCCTCCAGGCGGGCCGGGGCAATGAGCAGTTCTTC
CASSLQAGRGNEQFF
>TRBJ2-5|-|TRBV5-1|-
TGCGCCAGCACGCCAGGGGGGTACCAAGAGACCCAGTACTTC
CASTPGGYQETQYF
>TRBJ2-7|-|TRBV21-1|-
TGTGCCAGCAGCAAGGGCCGGGACGGATACTACGAGCAGTACTTC
CASSKGRDGYYEQYF
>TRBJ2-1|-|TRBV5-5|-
TGTGCCAGCAGCTTTCCGGAGACCCAGTTCTTC
CASSFPETQFF
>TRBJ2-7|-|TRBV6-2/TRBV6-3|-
TGTGCCAGCAGCCCTCGGATTGTTGACGAGCAGTACTTC
CASSPRIVDEQYF